The 9 T cell receptor beta chains in this list originate from one sample, sequenced in a study of CD8+ T cells in alopecia areata. cDNA reverse transcribed from extracted RNA served as the sequencing template. Sequencing used immunoSEQ multiplex PCR; TCRdb keeps in-frame clones, though not all of them. This table holds roughly 280,000 clones, approximately 60% found once. The treatment here: oral pan-JAK inhibitor, 5-10 mg twice daily. The sample here was CD4+ T cells sorted from blood, taken at roughly week 53, from a patient treated with tofacitinib. The receptors derive from a human donor with alopecia areata.

This clone has only one observation. The CDR3 DNA follows: TGTGCCAGCAGCTTTAGCCCCAACGAGCAGTACTTC. Translation gives CASSFSPNEQYF. This chain connects TRBV7-8 to TRBJ2-7; D is unresolved. Trimming cost V 3 bases and J 5 bases, with 8 bases left between them. Germline CDR1 and CDR2: SGHVS and FQNEAQ. This CDR3 is built from 12 residues.

J is TRBJ1-1 and V is TRBV6-6; no definite D call. This CDR3 has 13 amino acids. Trimming left V 8 bases short and J 1 base short, with 11 bases between. The germline V gene encodes CDR1 MNHNY and CDR2 SVGAGI (reference sequence). In nucleotides, the CDR3 is TGTGCCAGCCGTGACCGGGCGAACACTGAAGCTTTCTTT. The encoded protein is CASRDRANTEAFF.

J is TRBJ2-5 and V is TRBV30; no reliable D call. The ends were cut back, 2 bases at V and 7 bases at J, with 11 bases in the middle. This CDR3 contains 12 residues. Germline V gene sequence: CDR1 GTSNPN, CDR2 SVGIG (reference sequence). CDR3 coding DNA: TGTGCCTGGAGTTTGCAGATACGGACCCAGTACTTC. Amino acids: CAWSLQIRTQYF. Full variable domain (missing parts from reference TRBV30 and TRBJ2-5): SQTIHQWPATLVQPVGSPLSLECTVEGTSNPNLYWYRQAAGRGLQLLFYSVGIGQISSEVPQNLSASRPQDRQFILSSKKLLLSDSGFYLCAWSLQIRTQYFGPGTRLLVL.

V usage is TRBV29-1 and J usage is TRBJ2-1; D could derive from TRBD1 or TRBD2 (5 bases each). The CDR3 is made up of 14 amino acids. Trimming removed 2 bases from V and 0 bases from J, with 8 bases in between. The germline gives CDR1 SQVTM, CDR2 ANQGSEA. The CDR3 bases are TGCAGCGTTGAATGGGACGGCTCCTACAATGAGCAGTTCTTC. The encoded protein is CSVEWDGSYNEQFF.

J is TRBJ1-2 and V is TRBV15; D remains ambiguous. Germline V gene sequence: CDR1 LNHNV, CDR2 YYDKDF (reference sequence). The length of the CDR3 is 14 residues. Trimming removed 0 bases at V and 3 bases at J, with 8 bases between. CDR3 coding DNA: TGTGCCACCAGCAGAGATCAGTCCTACTATGGCTACACCTTC. This gives the protein CATSRDQSYYGYTF.

This clone has only a few counts. The chain employs TRBV2 and TRBJ1-4, with no clear D. This CDR3 is 13 amino acids long. Trimming pared 5 bases from V and 6 bases from J, leaving 10 bases between. The germline CDR1 and CDR2 sequences are SNHLY and FYNNEI. CDR3 nucleotide sequence: TGTGCCAGCAGTCAACAATTAGATGAAAAACTGTTTTTT. It encodes CASSQQLDEKLFF.

The chain recombines TRBV30 with TRBJ1-4, with D hard to call. The CDR3 consists of 14 residues. With 6 bases removed from V and 4 bases from J, the gap between germline ends came to 15 bases. CDR1 and CDR2 from the germline V gene are GTSNPN and SVGIG (reference sequence). CDR3 DNA sequence: TGTGCCTGCGTTACCGGGCCACATAATGAAAAACTGTTTTTT. It translates to CACVTGPHNEKLFF.

The rearrangement uses TRBV5-1 and TRBJ1-6; D is uncertain. CDR1 is SGHRS, CDR2 YFSETQ, per germline. Trimming shortened V by 1 base and J by 6 bases, and 8 bases separated the two germline ends. The CDR3 contains 14 residues. CDR3 sequence reads: CASSLSQVNSPLHF. The CDR3 region has the DNA TGCGCCAGCAGCTTGTCTCAGGTTAATTCACCCCTCCACTTT. The entire variable domain, with the rest obtained from reference TRBV5-1 and TRBJ1-6, is as follows: KAGVTQTPRYLIKTRGQQVTLSCSPISGHRSVSWYQQTPGQGLQFLFEYFSETQRNKGNFPGRFSGRQFSNSRSEMNVSTLELGDSALYLCASSLSQVNSPLHFGNGTRLTVT.

The chain joins TRBV6-5 to TRBJ1-6; 7 bases are shared with TRBD1. This CDR3 region has 12 residues. Germline trimming cut 6 bases from V and 9 bases from J; bases unmatched to any gene: 2. Germline CDR1 reads MNHEY; CDR2 reads SVGAGI. The CDR3 nucleotides read TGTGCCAGCAGCAGGGGGGGTTCACCCCTCCACTTT. Encoded protein: CASSRGGSPLHF.